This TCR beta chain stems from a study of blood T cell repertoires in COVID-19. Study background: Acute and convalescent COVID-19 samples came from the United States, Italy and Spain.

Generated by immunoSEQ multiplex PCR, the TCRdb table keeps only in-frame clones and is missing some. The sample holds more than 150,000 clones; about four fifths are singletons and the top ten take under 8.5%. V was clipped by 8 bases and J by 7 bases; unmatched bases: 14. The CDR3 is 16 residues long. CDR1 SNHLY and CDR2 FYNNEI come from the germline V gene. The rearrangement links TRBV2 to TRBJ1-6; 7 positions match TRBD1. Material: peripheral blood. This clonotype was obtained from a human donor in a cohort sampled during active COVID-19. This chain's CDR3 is CASSETGRWENSPLHF. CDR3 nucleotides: TGTGCCAGCTCCGAGACAGGGCGTTGGGAGAATTCACCCCTCCACTTT. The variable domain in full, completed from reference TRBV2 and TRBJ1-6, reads EPEVTQTPSHQVTQMGQEVILRCVPISNHLYFYWYRQILGQKVEFLVSFYNNEISEKSEIFDDQFSVERPDGSNFTLKIRSTKLEDSAMYFCASSETGRWENSPLHFGNGTRLTVT.